This T cell receptor (beta chain) was documented in a study of blood T cells in healthy people across ages. The second PCR ran about 6 to 11 cycles with a sample-barcoded 5' primer and J-beta primers. TCRdb analysed the 5' RACE reads with MiXCR anew, one entry per CDR3 protein. This sample has some 790,000 distinct CDR3 sequences, with 25% to 30% found just once. Trimming removed 7 bases at V and 0 bases at J, with 9 bases between. CDR3 size: 12 residues. Germline V lookup: CDR1 SQVTM, CDR2 ANQGSEA. The V and J genes are TRBV29-1 and TRBJ1-2; D unclear. The sample consisted of blood. The TCR comes from a woman aged 80 or older in good health. CDR3 DNA: TGCAGCGGTCAAGGAACTAACTATGGCTACACCTTC. Its translation is CSGQGTNYGYTF.